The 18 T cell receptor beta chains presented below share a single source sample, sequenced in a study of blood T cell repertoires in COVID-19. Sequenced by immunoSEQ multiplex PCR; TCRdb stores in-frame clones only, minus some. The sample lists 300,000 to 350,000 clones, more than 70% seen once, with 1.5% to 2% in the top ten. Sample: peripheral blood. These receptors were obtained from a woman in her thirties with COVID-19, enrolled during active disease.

The CDR3 region has the DNA TGTGCCAGCAGCCAAGGAGGTGTCGCTTATAATTCACCCCTCCACTTT. Translating it yields CASSQGGVAYNSPLHF. V and J are TRBV3-1 (or the pseudogene TRBV3-2) and TRBJ1-6, with D uncertain. The CDR3 extends over 16 amino acids. From germline, CDR1 is LGHDT and CDR2 YNNKEL (reference sequence). Trimming shortened V by 1 base and J by 4 bases, and 11 bases separated the two germline ends.

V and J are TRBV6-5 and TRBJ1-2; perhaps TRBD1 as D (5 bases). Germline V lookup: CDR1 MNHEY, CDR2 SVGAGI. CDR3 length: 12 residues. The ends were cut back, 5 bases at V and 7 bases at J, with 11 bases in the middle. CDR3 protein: CASSRGFRGYTF. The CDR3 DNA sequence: TGTGCCAGCAGTAGGGGTTTCCGTGGCTACACCTTC.

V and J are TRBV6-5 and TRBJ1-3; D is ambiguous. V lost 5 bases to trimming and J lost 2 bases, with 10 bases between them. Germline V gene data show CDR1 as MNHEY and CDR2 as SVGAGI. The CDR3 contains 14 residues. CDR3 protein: CASSPSGAGNTIYF. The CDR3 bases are TGTGCCAGCAGTCCAAGCGGGGCTGGAAACACCATATATTTT.

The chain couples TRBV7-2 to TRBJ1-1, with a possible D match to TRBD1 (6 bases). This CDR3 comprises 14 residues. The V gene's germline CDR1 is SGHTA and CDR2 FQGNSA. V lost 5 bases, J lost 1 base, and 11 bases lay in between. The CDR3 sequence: CASSQPRGNTEAFF. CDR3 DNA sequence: TGTGCCAGCAGCCAACCCAGGGGGAACACTGAAGCTTTCTTT.

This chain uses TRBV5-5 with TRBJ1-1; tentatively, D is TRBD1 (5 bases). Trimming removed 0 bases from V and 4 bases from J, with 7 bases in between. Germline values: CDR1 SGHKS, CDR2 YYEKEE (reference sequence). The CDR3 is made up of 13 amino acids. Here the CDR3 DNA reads TGTGCCAGCAGCTTGGGGGGCCTCACTGAAGCTTTCTTT. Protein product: CASSLGGLTEAFF. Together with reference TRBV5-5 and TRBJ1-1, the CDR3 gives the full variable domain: DAGVTQSPTHLIKTRGQQVTLRCSPISGHKSVSWYQQVLGQGPQFIFQYYEKEERGRGNFPDRFSARQFPNYSSELNVNALLLGDSALYLCASSLGGLTEAFFGQGTRLTVV.

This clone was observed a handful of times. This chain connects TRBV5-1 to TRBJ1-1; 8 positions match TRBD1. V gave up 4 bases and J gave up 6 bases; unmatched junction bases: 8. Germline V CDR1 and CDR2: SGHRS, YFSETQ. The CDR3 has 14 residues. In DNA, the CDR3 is TGCGCCAGCAGCGCTTTCGGACAGGGCGCTGAAGCTTTCTTT. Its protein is CASSAFGQGAEAFF.

CDR3: CASSLDSGGSYEQYF. The CDR3 coding sequence is TGTGCCAGCAGCTTAGATTCTGGCGGCTCCTACGAGCAGTACTTC. The chain carries TRBV7-9 and TRBJ2-7; D ambiguous. Germline V gives CDR1 SEHNR, CDR2 FQNEAQ (reference sequence). The CDR3 sequence is 15 residues long. The ends were cut back, 1 base at V and 0 bases at J, with 10 bases in the middle.

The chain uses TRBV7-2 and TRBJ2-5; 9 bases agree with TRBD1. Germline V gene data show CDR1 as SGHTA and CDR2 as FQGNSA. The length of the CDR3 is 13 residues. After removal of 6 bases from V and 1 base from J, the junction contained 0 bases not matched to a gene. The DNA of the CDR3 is TGTGCCAGCAGGACAGGGGGCCAAGAGACCCAGTACTTC. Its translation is CASRTGGQETQYF.

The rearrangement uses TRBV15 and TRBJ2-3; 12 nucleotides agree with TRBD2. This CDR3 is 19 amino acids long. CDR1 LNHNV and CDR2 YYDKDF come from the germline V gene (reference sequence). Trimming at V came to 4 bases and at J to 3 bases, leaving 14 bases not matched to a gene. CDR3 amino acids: CATSNPLAGGPGSTDTQYF. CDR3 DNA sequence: TGTGCCACCAGCAACCCCCTAGCGGGGGGGCCAGGATCAACAGATACGCAGTATTTT.

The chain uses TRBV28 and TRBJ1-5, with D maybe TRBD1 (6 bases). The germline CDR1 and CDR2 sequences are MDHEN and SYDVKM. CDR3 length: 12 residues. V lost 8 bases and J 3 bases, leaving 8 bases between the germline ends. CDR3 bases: TGTGCCAGCCGGACAGTCAATCAGCCCCAGCATTTT. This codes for CASRTVNQPQHF. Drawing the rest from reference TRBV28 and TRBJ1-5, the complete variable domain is DVKVTQSSRYLVKRTGEKVFLECVQDMDHENMFWYRQDPGLGLRLIYFSYDVKMKEKGDIPEGYSVSREKKERFSLILESASTNQTSMYLCASRTVNQPQHFGDGTRLSIL.

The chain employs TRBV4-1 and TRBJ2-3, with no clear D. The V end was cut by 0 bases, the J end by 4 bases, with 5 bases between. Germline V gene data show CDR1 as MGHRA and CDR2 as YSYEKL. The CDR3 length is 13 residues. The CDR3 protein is CASSQDPADTQYF. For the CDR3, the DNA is TGCGCCAGCAGCCAAGACCCGGCAGATACGCAGTATTTT.

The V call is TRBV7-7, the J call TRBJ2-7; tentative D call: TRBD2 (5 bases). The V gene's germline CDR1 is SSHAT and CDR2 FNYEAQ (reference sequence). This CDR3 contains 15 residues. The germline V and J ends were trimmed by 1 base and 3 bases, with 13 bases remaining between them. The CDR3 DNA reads TGTGCCAGCAGCTTAGTAAGGGTCCGGGGCTACGAGCAGTACTTC. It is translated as CASSLVRVRGYEQYF.

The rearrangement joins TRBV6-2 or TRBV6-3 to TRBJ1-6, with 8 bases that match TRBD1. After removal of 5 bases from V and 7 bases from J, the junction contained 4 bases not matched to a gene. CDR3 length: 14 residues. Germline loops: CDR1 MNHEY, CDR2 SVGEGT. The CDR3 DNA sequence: TGTGCCAGCAGTAGGACAGGGAACAATTCACCCCTCCACTTT. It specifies CASSRTGNNSPLHF.

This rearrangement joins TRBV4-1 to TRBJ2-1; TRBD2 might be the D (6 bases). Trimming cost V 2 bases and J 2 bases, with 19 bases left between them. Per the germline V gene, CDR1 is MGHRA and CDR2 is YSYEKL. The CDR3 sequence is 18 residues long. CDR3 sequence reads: CASSQSRVRGATYNEQFF. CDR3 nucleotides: TGCGCCAGCAGCCAATCCAGGGTTCGCGGGGCTACCTACAATGAGCAGTTCTTC.

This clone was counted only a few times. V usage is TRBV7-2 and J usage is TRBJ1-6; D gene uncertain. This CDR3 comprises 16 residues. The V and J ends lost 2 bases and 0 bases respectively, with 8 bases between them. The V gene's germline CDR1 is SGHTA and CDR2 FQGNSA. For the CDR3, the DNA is TGTGCCAGCAGCTTAATCGGGAGCTCCTATAATTCACCCCTCCACTTT. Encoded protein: CASSLIGSSYNSPLHF.

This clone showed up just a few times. The CDR3 bases are TGTGCCAGCAGCCCGACAGGGGAGGACTATGGCTACACCTTC. It translates to CASSPTGEDYGYTF. This chain uses TRBV7-9 with TRBJ1-2, with 8 bases matching TRBD1. CDR1 is SEHNR, CDR2 FQNEAQ, per germline (reference sequence). V trimming: 5 bases; J trimming: 3 bases; junction bases outside the gene matches: 5. There are 14 residues in the CDR3. The complete variable domain, with remaining parts taken from reference TRBV7-9 and TRBJ1-2, reads DTGVSQNPRHKITKRGQNVTFRCDPISEHNRLYWYRQTLGQGPEFLTYFQNEAQLEKSRLLSDRFSAERPKGSFSTLEIQRTEQGDSAMYLCASSPTGEDYGYTFGSGTRLTVV.

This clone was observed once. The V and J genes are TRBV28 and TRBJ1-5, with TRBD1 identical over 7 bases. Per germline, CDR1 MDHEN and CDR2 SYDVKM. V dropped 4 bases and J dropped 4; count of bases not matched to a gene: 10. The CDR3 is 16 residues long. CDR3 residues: CASSSLTGATNQPQHF. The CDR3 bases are TGTGCCAGCAGTTCACTAACAGGGGCTACTAATCAGCCCCAGCATTTT.

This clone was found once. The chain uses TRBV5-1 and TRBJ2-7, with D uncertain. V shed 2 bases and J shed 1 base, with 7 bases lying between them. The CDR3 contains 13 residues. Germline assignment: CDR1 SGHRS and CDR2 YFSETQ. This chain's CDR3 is CASSLTTSYEQYF. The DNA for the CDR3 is TGCGCCAGCAGCTTAACGACTTCCTACGAGCAGTACTTC.